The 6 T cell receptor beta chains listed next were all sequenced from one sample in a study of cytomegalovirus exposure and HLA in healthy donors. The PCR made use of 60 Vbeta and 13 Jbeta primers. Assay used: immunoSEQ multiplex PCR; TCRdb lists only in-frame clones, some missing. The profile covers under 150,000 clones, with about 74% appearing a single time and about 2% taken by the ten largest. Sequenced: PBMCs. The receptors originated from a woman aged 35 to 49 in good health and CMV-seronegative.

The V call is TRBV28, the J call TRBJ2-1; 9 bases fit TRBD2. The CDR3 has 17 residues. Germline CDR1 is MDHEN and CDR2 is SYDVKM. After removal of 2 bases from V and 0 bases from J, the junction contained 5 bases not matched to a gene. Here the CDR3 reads CASSLAGGADSYNEQFF. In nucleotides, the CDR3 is TGTGCCAGCAGTTTAGCGGGGGGGGCAGACTCCTACAATGAGCAGTTCTTC.

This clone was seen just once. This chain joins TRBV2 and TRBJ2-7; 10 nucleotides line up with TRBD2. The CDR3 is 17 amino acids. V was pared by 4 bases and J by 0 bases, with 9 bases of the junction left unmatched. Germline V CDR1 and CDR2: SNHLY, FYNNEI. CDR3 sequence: CASSVSLAGVYSYEQYF. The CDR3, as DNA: TGTGCCAGCAGTGTTTCGCTAGCGGGAGTTTACTCCTACGAGCAGTACTTC.

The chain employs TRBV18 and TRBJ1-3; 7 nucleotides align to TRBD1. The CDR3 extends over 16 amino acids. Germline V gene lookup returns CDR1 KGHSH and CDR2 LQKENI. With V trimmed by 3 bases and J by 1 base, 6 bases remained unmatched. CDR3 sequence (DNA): TGTGCCAGCTCACCTTGGGACAGTTCTTCTGGAAACACCATATATTTT. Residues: CASSPWDSSSGNTIYF.

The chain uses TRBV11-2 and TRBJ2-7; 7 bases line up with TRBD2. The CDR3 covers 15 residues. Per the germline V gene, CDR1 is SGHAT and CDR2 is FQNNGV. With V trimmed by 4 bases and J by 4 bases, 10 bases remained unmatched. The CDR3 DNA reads TGTGCCAGCAGCTCTGAGCCCGGACTAGTATACGAGCAGTACTTC. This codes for CASSSEPGLVYEQYF.

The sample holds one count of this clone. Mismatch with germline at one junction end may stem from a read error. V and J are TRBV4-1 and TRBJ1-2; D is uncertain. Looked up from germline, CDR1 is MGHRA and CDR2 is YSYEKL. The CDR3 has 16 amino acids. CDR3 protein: CASSQGPFPNSGVYLF. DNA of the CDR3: TGCGCCAGCAGCCAAGGTCCGTTCCCAAATTCCGGGGTCTATCTCTTC.

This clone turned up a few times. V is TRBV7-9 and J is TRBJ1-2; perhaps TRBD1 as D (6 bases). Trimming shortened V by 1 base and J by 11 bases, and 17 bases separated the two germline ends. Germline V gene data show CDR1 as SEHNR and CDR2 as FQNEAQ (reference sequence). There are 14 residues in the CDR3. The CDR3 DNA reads TGTGCCAGCAGCTTAGGGAAGGGACACCCGGTATACACCTTC. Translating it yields CASSLGKGHPVYTF.